These T cell receptor beta chains were read from a single sample in a study of T cells after yellow fever vaccination. TCRdb used MiXCR to reprocess the 5' RACE reads, holding one entry per CDR3 protein. This table holds 300,000 to 350,000 distinct CDR3 sequences, about 4.5% found once. The material sequenced was PBMCs, taken 15 days after the yellow fever booster vaccination. The receptors were sampled from a man aged 18 to 29 who received the YFV17D yellow fever vaccine. Both conserved end residues are part of each CDR3. Each record gives: clone size, D gene, J gene, V gene, CDR3 protein, CDR3 DNA. The D gene is left open where the match is weak. Clone size appears in some rows only: once, few, many, or a class for an expanded clone.

>NA|NA|TRBJ1-2|TRBV25-1
CASSDYRSGGYTF
TGTGCCAGCAGTGATTACAGGTCTGGTGGCTACACCTTC
>many|NA|TRBJ1-5|TRBV7-6
CASSLGYRGADNQPQHF
TGTGCCAGCAGCTTGGGGTATCGGGGCGCGGACAATCAGCCCCAGCATTTT
>few|NA|TRBJ1-1|TRBV9
CASGKQGNTEAFF
TGTGCCAGCGGCAAACAGGGTAACACTGAAGCTTTCTTT
>NA|NA|TRBJ2-3|TRBV25-1
CAIGGGGDTQYF
TGTGCCATCGGCGGAGGGGGCGATACGCAGTATTTT
>many|TRBD2|TRBJ2-3|TRBV5-1
CASSMGTSGLTDTQYF
TGCGCCAGCAGCATGGGGACTAGCGGGCTCACAGATACGCAGTATTTT
>many|NA|TRBJ2-3|TRBV10-3
CAIRKTDTQYF
TGTGCCATCCGCAAAACAGATACGCAGTATTTT
>few|NA|TRBJ1-6|TRBV5-6
CASRGKGPPYNSPLHF
TGTGCCAGCAGGGGTAAGGGGCCACCCTATAATTCACCCCTCCACTTT
>many|TRBD1|TRBJ1-1|TRBV6-5
CASSYSGTGARAAFF
TGTGCCAGCAGTTACTCAGGGACAGGGGCACGAGCGGCTTTCTTT
>many|NA|TRBJ1-2|TRBV10-3
CAISDVDSHVISYTF
TGTGCCATCAGTGACGTGGACAGCCACGTTATAAGCTACACCTTC
>many|TRBD1|TRBJ1-1|TRBV4-1
CASSPYDSGTGNTEAFF
TGCGCCAGCAGCCCATATGACTCCGGGACAGGGAACACTGAAGCTTTCTTT
>NA|TRBD2|TRBJ2-5|TRBV19
CASSLLAGQETQYF
TGTGCCAGTAGCTTACTAGCGGGGCAAGAGACCCAGTACTTC
>NA|TRBD2|TRBJ2-3|TRBV27
CASSLGLGSPTDTQYF
TGTGCCAGCAGTTTGGGACTAGGCTCTCCTACAGATACGCAGTATTTT
>NA|NA|TRBJ1-6|TRBV5-1
CASSLRLGDNSPLHF
TGCGCCAGCAGCTTGAGGCTAGGTGATAATTCACCCCTCCACTTT
>NA|TRBD1|TRBJ1-2|TRBV6-2/TRBV6-3
CASSRRQGKSYYGYTF
TGTGCCAGCAGCCGTCGACAGGGTAAATCTTACTATGGCTACACCTTC
>many|NA|TRBJ2-4|TRBV12-3/TRBV12-4
CASSLEAKNIQYF
TGTGCCAGCAGTTTAGAAGCCAAAAACATTCAGTACTTC
>many|TRBD1|TRBJ1-2|TRBV7-2
CASSLPGTAGVYGYTF
TGTGCCAGCAGCTTACCCGGGACAGCGGGGGTCTATGGCTACACCTTC
>many|TRBD1|TRBJ2-1|TRBV29-1
CSARIQGAGSYNEQFF
TGCAGCGCCCGAATTCAGGGGGCCGGCTCCTACAATGAGCAGTTCTTC
>many|NA|TRBJ2-7|TRBV5-1
CASSPAEAYEQYF
TGCGCCAGCAGCCCCGCGGAGGCCTACGAGCAGTACTTC
>few|TRBD1|TRBJ1-2|TRBV5-6
CASSLRTGLVGGYTF
TGTGCCAGCAGCTTGAGGACAGGCTTGGTGGGTGGCTACACCTTC
>NA|TRBD1|TRBJ2-3|TRBV12-3/TRBV12-4
CASSRTGYTDTQYF
TGTGCCAGCAGTCGGACAGGTTATACAGATACGCAGTATTTT
>few|NA|TRBJ2-1|TRBV5-1
CASSFRGDEQFF
TGCGCCAGCAGCTTCAGGGGTGATGAGCAGTTCTTC
>few|TRBD1|TRBJ2-1|TRBV18
CASSPPTGGYNEQFF
TGTGCCAGCTCACCACCAACAGGGGGCTACAATGAGCAGTTCTTC
>many|NA|TRBJ1-1|TRBV7-8
CASSLRDHMSTEAFF
TGTGCCAGCAGCTTAAGGGACCACATGAGCACTGAAGCTTTCTTT
>NA|NA|TRBJ1-2|TRBV20-1
CSARPPTGDYGYTF
TGCAGTGCTAGACCCCCGACAGGAGACTATGGCTACACCTTC
>many|NA|TRBJ1-1|TRBV3-1
CASSLGTGTLLPEAFF
TGTGCCAGCAGCCTCGGGACCGGGACTCTCCTTCCGGAAGCTTTCTTT
>few|NA|TRBJ2-1|TRBV27
CASSLSQAHEQFF
TGTGCCAGCAGTTTGTCGCAGGCCCATGAGCAGTTCTTC
>few|TRBD1|TRBJ1-2|TRBV18
CASSPPDRGIYGYTF
TGTGCCAGCTCACCACCGGACAGGGGCATCTATGGCTACACCTTC
>many|NA|TRBJ1-5|TRBV4-1
CASSQGGAGNQPQHF
TGCGCCAGCAGCCAAGGTGGGGCAGGAAATCAGCCCCAGCATTTT
>many|NA|TRBJ1-5|TRBV7-6
CASSLSGSGNQPQHF
TGTGCCAGCAGCTTATCAGGGTCGGGCAATCAGCCCCAGCATTTT
>many|NA|TRBJ1-1|TRBV6-6
CASRDGRLNTEAFF
TGTGCCAGCAGGGACGGCAGGCTGAACACTGAAGCTTTCTTT
>NA|NA|TRBJ2-3|TRBV11-2
CASRQDPRRQYF
TGTGCCAGCAGACAGGACCCTCGGCGGCAGTATTTT
>many|TRBD1|TRBJ1-5|TRBV7-8
CASSSPDRGKNQPQHF
TGTGCCAGCAGCTCACCAGACAGGGGAAAAAATCAGCCCCAGCATTTT